One sample yielded the 30 T cell receptor beta chains listed below, sequenced in a study of T cells in Graves' hyperthyroidism and ophthalmopathy. Amplified TCR beta CDR3 regions came from RNA transcripts. The TCR CDR3 first-round RT-PCR relied on the HTBI primer set. TCRdb called the multiplex PCR reads again in MiXCR, with one record for every CDR3 protein. The top ten hold around 28% of the sample, which has roughly 240,000 distinct CDR3 sequences, roughly 17% seen once. Sequencing used blood. The receptors shown here come from a woman between 18 and 29 years old with Graves' ophthalmopathy.

This clonotype was counted between two and nine times. The gene calls are TRBV10-3 and TRBJ2-6; 9 nucleotides agree with TRBD2. J gave up 2 bases and V 2 bases, and 4 bases lay outside the gene matches. The CDR3 loop spans 17 amino acids. The germline CDR1 and CDR2 sequences are ENHRY and SYGVKD. CDR3: CAISERAGGPGANVLTF. The CDR3 region has the DNA TGTGCCATCAGTGAGAGAGCGGGAGGACCTGGGGCCAACGTCCTGACTTTC.

V usage is TRBV11-2 and J usage is TRBJ2-3; 13 nucleotides match TRBD2. CDR1 is SGHAT and CDR2 is FQNNGV in the germline V gene. V dropped 8 bases and J dropped 1; count of bases not matched to a gene: 15. The CDR3 runs 19 residues. The CDR3 loop is CASSYGPGTSGTGTDTQYF. The CDR3 nucleotides read TGTGCCAGCTCATATGGCCCCGGGACTAGCGGGACCGGCACAGATACGCAGTATTTT.

This clonotype was observed at least ten times. V and J are TRBV7-2 and TRBJ2-2; 10 nucleotides line up with TRBD2. With V trimmed by 4 bases and J by 7 bases, 12 bases remained unmatched. Germline values: CDR1 SGHTA, CDR2 FQGNSA. CDR3 length: 17 amino acids. Written as DNA, the CDR3 is TGTGCCAGCAGCTGGGACCTAGCGGGAGTACGGTACGGGGAGCTGTTTTTT. The encoded protein is CASSWDLAGVRYGELFF.

V is TRBV6-1 and J is TRBJ2-1; TRBD2 matches 14 bases. Germline CDR1 is MNHNS and CDR2 is SASEGT. Trimming removed 7 bases from V and 5 bases from J; junction bases left unmatched: 1. This CDR3 is 14 amino acids long. CDR3 in amino acids: CASTGLAGDNEQFF. CDR3 nucleotide sequence: TGTGCCAGCACGGGACTAGCGGGGGACAATGAGCAGTTCTTC.

This clonotype has a count of ten or more. The rearrangement links TRBV25-1 to TRBJ1-5, with a weak D call TRBD1 (5 bases). Trimming took 2 bases from V and 1 from J, leaving 12 bases between them. The germline gives CDR1 MGHDK, CDR2 SYGVNS. CDR3 length: 16 amino acids. The CDR3 is CASSEPGTPSNQPQHF. CDR3 coding DNA: TGTGCCAGCAGTGAACCCGGGACGCCAAGCAATCAGCCCCAGCATTTT.

This clonotype was counted many times. This chain joins TRBV4-1 and TRBJ2-7; D is unresolved. Germline CDR1 reads MGHRA; CDR2 reads YSYEKL. The CDR3 is 11 residues long. Between the trimmed V and J ends, which lost 5 bases and 3 bases, there was a span of 5 bases. CDR3 sequence reads: CASSANYEQYF. CDR3 nucleotides: TGCGCCAGCAGCGCTAACTACGAGCAGTACTTC.

This clonotype occurred many times. The V and J genes are TRBV20-1 and TRBJ1-1, with D unresolved. The V end was cut by 5 bases, the J end by 10 bases, with 20 bases between. Per the germline V gene, CDR1 is DFQATT and CDR2 is SNEGSKA (reference sequence). This CDR3 is 13 amino acids long. CDR3: CSAPRGGFYGAFF. The CDR3 DNA sequence: TGCAGTGCTCCACGAGGAGGATTTTATGGAGCTTTCTTT.

This clonotype was seen repeatedly, ten times or more. The rearrangement joins TRBV4-1 to TRBJ1-1; D unclear. Per the germline V gene, CDR1 is MGHRA and CDR2 is YSYEKL. The CDR3 sequence is 16 residues long. Trimming took off 2 bases at V and 1 base at J, with 14 bases between the two ends. The DNA for the CDR3 is TGCGCCAGCAGCCAAAAACCAGGAGTCCCGAACACTGAAGCTTTCTTT. Its protein product is CASSQKPGVPNTEAFF.

This clonotype was counted many times. The CDR3 region is CASSYSSAGPSTDTQYF. In DNA, the CDR3 is TGTGCCAGCAGTTACTCTTCCGCGGGGCCGAGCACAGATACGCAGTATTTT. V and J are TRBV6-5 and TRBJ2-3; D perhaps matches TRBD2 (6 bases). Germline-derived CDR1 and CDR2 are MNHEY and SVGAGI. CDR3 size: 17 residues. Trimming took 0 bases from V and 0 from J, leaving 13 bases between them.

This clonotype was detected only a few times. This sequence joins TRBV20-1 and TRBJ2-2, with 8 bases that match TRBD1. Per germline, CDR1 DFQATT and CDR2 SNEGSKA (reference sequence). Germline trimming cut 1 base from V and 3 bases from J; bases unmatched to any gene: 1. The CDR3 sequence is 14 residues long. The CDR3 sequence: CSARATGDTGELFF. The CDR3, as DNA: TGCAGTGCTAGAGCGACAGGGGACACCGGGGAGCTGTTTTTT.

The genes are TRBV29-1 and TRBJ2-7, with a tentative D call TRBD2 (5 bases). Germline CDR1 and CDR2: SQVTM and ANQGSEA. The length of the CDR3 is 12 residues. The ends were cut back, 8 bases at V and 4 bases at J, with 15 bases in the middle. CDR3 protein: CSIGLGLYEQYF. CDR3 DNA sequence: TGCAGCATCGGACTGGGATTATACGAGCAGTACTTC.

This clonotype came up a few times. The chain employs TRBV6-5 and TRBJ1-1, with D possibly being TRBD1 (6 bases). This CDR3 is 15 amino acids long. Trimming left V 0 bases short and J 3 bases short, with 11 bases between. The germline V gene has CDR1 MNHEY and CDR2 SVGAGI. CDR3 nucleotides: TGTGCCAGCAGTTACTCTACAGGGCTGGACACTGAAGCTTTCTTT. Residues: CASSYSTGLDTEAFF.

Many counts were recorded for this clonotype. The chain combines TRBV27 with TRBJ1-2; 8 positions match TRBD1. After removal of 1 base from V and 4 bases from J, the junction contained 5 bases not matched to a gene. Germline CDR1 reads MNHEY; CDR2 reads SMNVEV (reference sequence). The CDR3 totals 15 residues. For the CDR3, the DNA is TGTGCCAGCAGTTTATTTCAGGGGGCAGGCTATGGCTACACCTTC. It codes for CASSLFQGAGYGYTF.

This clonotype was picked up many times. V usage is TRBV6-4 and J usage is TRBJ2-1; a possible D gene is TRBD2 (6 bases). The CDR3 loop spans 15 amino acids. V lost 0 bases and J 0 bases, leaving 6 bases between the germline ends. Germline values: CDR1 MRHNA, CDR2 SNTAGT. CDR3 sequence reads: CASSDSSGSYNEQFF. DNA of the CDR3: TGTGCCAGCAGTGACTCTAGCGGCTCCTACAATGAGCAGTTCTTC.

The chain employs TRBV2 and TRBJ2-1, with 7 bases that match TRBD1. Losses at the gene ends were 6 bases for V and 3 bases for J; bases not matched to a gene: 14. This CDR3 contains 17 residues. Looked up from germline, CDR1 is SNHLY and CDR2 is FYNNEI. CDR3 sequence reads: CASSLARGSDLYNEQFF. For the CDR3, the DNA is TGTGCCAGCAGCCTCGCCAGGGGGAGCGACCTCTACAATGAGCAGTTCTTC.

The chain couples TRBV18 to TRBJ2-1; TRBD1 might be the D (6 bases). The ends were cut back, 1 base at V and 9 bases at J, with 13 bases in the middle. The germline gives CDR1 KGHSH, CDR2 LQKENI. The CDR3 runs 14 residues. This CDR3 reads CASSPLQGFGEQFF. CDR3 in DNA: TGTGCCAGCTCACCACTACAGGGTTTCGGTGAGCAGTTCTTC.

A word on this clonotype: Compared with germline, one end of the junction differs, possibly owing to a read error. The chain employs TRBV6-2 or TRBV6-3 and TRBJ1-1; D not certain. The V gene's germline CDR1 is MNHEY and CDR2 SVGEGT. The CDR3 has 15 amino acids. The DNA for the CDR3 is TGTGCCAGCAGTTACCACGGAAAAATGGGCACTGAAGCTTCCTTT. Amino acids: CASSYHGKMGTEASF.

This chain links TRBV28 with TRBJ1-1, with 12 positions matching TRBD1. This CDR3 contains 19 residues. The germline V gene encodes CDR1 MDHEN and CDR2 SYDVKM. Trimming removed 3 bases from V and 1 base from J; junction bases left unmatched: 12. The CDR3: CASSLGLTGTGGTNTEAFF. The CDR3 region has the DNA TGTGCCAGCAGTTTGGGACTTACCGGGACAGGGGGCACGAACACTGAAGCTTTCTTT. Filled out from reference TRBV28 and TRBJ1-1, the complete variable domain reads DVKVTQSSRYLVKRTGEKVFLECVQDMDHENMFWYRQDPGLGLRLIYFSYDVKMKEKGDIPEGYSVSREKKERFSLILESASTNQTSMYLCASSLGLTGTGGTNTEAFFGQGTRLTVV.

A single count supports this clonotype. The genes are TRBV10-3 and TRBJ2-7; 9 nucleotides align to TRBD1. CDR3 length: 13 residues. Trimming took 6 bases from V and 4 from J; bases not matched to a gene: 4. Germline CDR1 is ENHRY and CDR2 is SYGVKD. In nucleotides, the CDR3 is TGTGCCATCAGCAGGGACAGGGAGTACGAGCAGTACTTC. It yields the protein CAISRDREYEQYF.

This clonotype was picked up many times. DNA of the CDR3: TGTGCCAGCAGCTTAGCGCAGGGTGTAGCCAAAAACATTCAGTACTTC. Translation: CASSLAQGVAKNIQYF. The chain uses TRBV7-9 and TRBJ2-4, with D possibly TRBD1 on 5 matching bases. V was cut by 0 bases and J by 0 bases, with 9 bases left in between. The CDR3 has 16 amino acids. Germline CDR1 reads SEHNR; CDR2 reads FQNEAQ (reference sequence).

This clonotype was counted at least ten times. This chain uses TRBV27 with TRBJ2-1; D perhaps matches TRBD2 (5 bases). The CDR3 extends over 14 amino acids. V gave up 5 bases and J gave up 2 bases, with 10 bases separating them. Germline V gene sequence: CDR1 MNHEY, CDR2 SMNVEV (reference sequence). This CDR3 is CASSGWETYNEQFF. In DNA, the CDR3 is TGTGCCAGCAGTGGGTGGGAGACCTACAATGAGCAGTTCTTC.

This clonotype was picked up a small number of times. The CDR3 coding sequence is TGCAGTGCTAGAGGTCCGGCCGGGGAGCTGTTTTTT. It encodes CSARGPAGELFF. V gene TRBV20-1 combines with J gene TRBJ2-2; D is unresolved. Trimming shortened V by 1 base and J by 6 bases, and 6 bases separated the two germline ends. Per the germline V gene, CDR1 is DFQATT and CDR2 is SNEGSKA (reference sequence). The CDR3 totals 12 residues.

This clonotype was detected many times. V gene TRBV30 combines with J gene TRBJ2-1, with TRBD1 matching 9 bases. The CDR3 covers 17 residues. J gave up 4 bases and V 3 bases, and 13 bases lay outside the gene matches. Germline V gene sequence: CDR1 GTSNPN, CDR2 SVGIG (reference sequence). This CDR3 reads CAWRGDPQGATYNEQFF. In DNA, the CDR3 is TGTGCCTGGAGGGGCGATCCACAGGGGGCGACGTACAATGAGCAGTTCTTC.

This clonotype came up once. The V and J genes are TRBV12-3 or TRBV12-4 and TRBJ1-5, with D tentatively TRBD1 (5 bases). Deletions cut 3 bases from V and 0 bases from J, with 15 bases between. This CDR3 is 17 amino acids long. CDR3 residues: CASSFPGTSTSNQPQHF. For the CDR3, the DNA is TGTGCCAGCAGTTTCCCCGGGACTTCAACTAGCAATCAGCCCCAGCATTTT.

Many counts were recorded for this clonotype. The chain recombines TRBV6-6 with TRBJ2-2; D possibly matches TRBD1 or TRBD2 (5 bases each). The V and J ends lost 2 bases and 1 base respectively, with 5 bases between them. This CDR3 contains 14 residues. Germline loops: CDR1 MNHNY, CDR2 SVGAGI (reference sequence). In nucleotides, the CDR3 is TGTGCCAGCAGTTACGGGGGGAACACCGGGGAGCTGTTTTTT. It translates to CASSYGGNTGELFF.

The sample holds a few counts of this clonotype. The rearrangement joins TRBV6-5 to TRBJ2-3; possible D gene TRBD1, 5 bases. This CDR3 contains 15 residues. Trimming shortened V by 2 bases and J by 4 bases, and 13 bases separated the two germline ends. Germline CDR1 is MNHEY and CDR2 is SVGAGI. The CDR3 spells CASSYLPRAADTQYF. The CDR3, as DNA: TGTGCCAGCAGTTACCTGCCCAGGGCCGCAGATACGCAGTATTTT.

There are many counts of this clonotype. The chain is built from TRBV28 and TRBJ1-2; D uncertain. The V end lost 3 bases, the J end lost 7 bases, and 9 bases lay between the germline ends. CDR1 is MDHEN and CDR2 is SYDVKM in the germline V gene. This CDR3 comprises 12 residues. The CDR3 nucleotides are TGTGCCAGCAGTTTTAAAGTGGGTGGCTACACCTTC. Encoded protein: CASSFKVGGYTF.

This clonotype has a count of ten or more. The genes are TRBV7-9 and TRBJ2-1; 8 bases fit TRBD2. This CDR3 is built from 20 residues. With 1 base clipped from V and 0 bases from J, the junction kept 14 bases outside the gene matches. Germline assignment: CDR1 SEHNR and CDR2 FQNEAQ (reference sequence). This CDR3 is CASSLGVDAGGTSSYNEQFF. CDR3 in DNA: TGTGCCAGCAGCTTAGGAGTAGACGCGGGGGGCACTAGCTCCTACAATGAGCAGTTCTTC. The complete variable domain, with remaining parts taken from reference TRBV7-9 and TRBJ2-1, reads DTGVSQNPRHKITKRGQNVTFRCDPISEHNRLYWYRQTLGQGPEFLTYFQNEAQLEKSRLLSDRFSAERPKGSFSTLEIQRTEQGDSAMYLCASSLGVDAGGTSSYNEQFFGPGTRLTVL.

This clonotype has a count of ten or more. Here the CDR3 reads CASRITTDRPSNYGYTF. CDR3 in DNA: TGTGCCAGCAGGATAACTACAGACAGGCCTTCTAACTATGGCTACACCTTC. The chain employs TRBV2 and TRBJ1-2, with D tentatively TRBD1 (6 bases). V lost 6 bases and J 0 bases, leaving 20 bases between the germline ends. Germline V gives CDR1 SNHLY, CDR2 FYNNEI. There are 17 residues in the CDR3.

This clonotype was recorded many times. The chain links TRBV28 to TRBJ2-2, with D unclear. The CDR3 loop spans 14 amino acids. With 6 bases removed from V and 13 bases from J, the gap between germline ends came to 21 bases. Germline CDR1 MDHEN, CDR2 SYDVKM. CDR3 coding DNA: TGTGCCAGCAGAGAAGTGACGGTCGGAAAGGGGCTGTTTTTT. This sequence encodes CASREVTVGKGLFF.